This T cell receptor beta chain comes out of a study of CXCR3-negative and CXCR3-positive naive CD8 T cells. General study points: Most assays were run on fresh PBMCs (CXCR3 expression partially decreased after cryopreservation). The TRB CDR3s that CXCR3-positive naive cells carried were more hydrophobic than those of CXCR3-negative naive cells.

A note on this clonotype: Its antigen is undetermined.

The CD45RO-CCR7+CD27+CD95- phenotype denoted naive CD8+ T cells. Per germline, CDR1 MRHNA and CDR2 SNTAGT. The CDR3 spans 14 residues. 5' RACE with UMI labels generated the TRB cDNA libraries. TCRdb re-called the 5' RACE reads, yielding one record per CDR3 amino acid sequence without DNA. The sample has about 150,000 distinct CDR3 sequences; the top ten hold 0.45% to 0.6%. This receptor was obtained from a human donor in good health. Some clones in this sample may be carry-over from other donors' samples. The sample was naive CXCR3+ CD8+ T cells from blood. Indicated subset: CD45RO-CCR7+CD27+CD95- naive CD8+ T cells expressing CXCR3 (TNR3+). This chain links TRBV6-4 with TRBJ1-1; the D call from TCRdb, TRBD1, cannot be confirmed without DNA. CDR3 amino acids: CASSPTDGRTEAFF.